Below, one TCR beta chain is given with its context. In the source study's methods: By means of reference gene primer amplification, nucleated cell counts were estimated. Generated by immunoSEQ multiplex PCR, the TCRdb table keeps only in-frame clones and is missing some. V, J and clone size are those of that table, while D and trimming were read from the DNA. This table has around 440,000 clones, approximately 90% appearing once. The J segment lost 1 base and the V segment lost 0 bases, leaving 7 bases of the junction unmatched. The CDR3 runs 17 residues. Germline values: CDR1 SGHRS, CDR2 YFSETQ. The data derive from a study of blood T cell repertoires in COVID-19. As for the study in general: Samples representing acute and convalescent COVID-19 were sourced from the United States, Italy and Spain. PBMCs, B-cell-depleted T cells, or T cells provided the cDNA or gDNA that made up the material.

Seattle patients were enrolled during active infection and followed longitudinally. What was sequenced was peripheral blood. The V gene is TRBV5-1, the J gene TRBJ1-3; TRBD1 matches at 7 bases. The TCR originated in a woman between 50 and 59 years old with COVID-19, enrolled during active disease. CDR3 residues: CASSLDLQGRSGNTIYF. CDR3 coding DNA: TGCGCCAGCAGCTTGGACTTACAGGGGCGATCTGGAAACACCATATATTTT. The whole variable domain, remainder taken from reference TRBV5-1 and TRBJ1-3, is KAGVTQTPRYLIKTRGQQVTLSCSPISGHRSVSWYQQTPGQGLQFLFEYFSETQRNKGNFPGRFSGRQFSNSRSEMNVSTLELGDSALYLCASSLDLQGRSGNTIYFGEGSWLTVV.